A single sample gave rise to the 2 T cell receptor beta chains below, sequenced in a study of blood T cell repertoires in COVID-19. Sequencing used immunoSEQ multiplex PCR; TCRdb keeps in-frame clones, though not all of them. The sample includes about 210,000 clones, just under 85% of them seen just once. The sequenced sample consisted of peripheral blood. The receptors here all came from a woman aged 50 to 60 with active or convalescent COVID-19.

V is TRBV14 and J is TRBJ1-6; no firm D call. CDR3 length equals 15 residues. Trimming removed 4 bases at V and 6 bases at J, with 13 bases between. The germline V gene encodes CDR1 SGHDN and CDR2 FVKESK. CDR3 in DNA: TGTGCCAGCAGCCGAAACCGGGTGGGTAATTCACCCCTCCACTTT. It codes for CASSRNRVGNSPLHF.

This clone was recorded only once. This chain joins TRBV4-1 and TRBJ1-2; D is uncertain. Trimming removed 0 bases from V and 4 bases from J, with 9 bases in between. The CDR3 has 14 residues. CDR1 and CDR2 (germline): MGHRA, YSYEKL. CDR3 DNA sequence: TGCGCCAGCAGCCAAGAACAAGTGGCCTATGGCTACACCTTC. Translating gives CASSQEQVAYGYTF.